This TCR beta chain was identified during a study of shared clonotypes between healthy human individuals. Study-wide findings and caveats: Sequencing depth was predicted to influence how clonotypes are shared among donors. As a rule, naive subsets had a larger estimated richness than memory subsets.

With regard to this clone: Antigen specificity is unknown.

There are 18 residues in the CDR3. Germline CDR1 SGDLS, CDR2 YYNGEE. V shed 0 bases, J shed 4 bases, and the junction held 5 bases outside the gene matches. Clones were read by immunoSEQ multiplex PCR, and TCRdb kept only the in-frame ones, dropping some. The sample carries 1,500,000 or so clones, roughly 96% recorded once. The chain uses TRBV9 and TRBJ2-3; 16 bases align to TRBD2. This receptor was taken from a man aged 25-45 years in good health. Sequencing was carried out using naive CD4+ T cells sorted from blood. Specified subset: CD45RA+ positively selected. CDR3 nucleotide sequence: TGTGCCAGCAGCGTAGGCCGGGGACTAGCGGGAGGGGCAGATACGCAGTATTTT. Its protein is CASSVGRGLAGGADTQYF.